One T cell receptor beta chain is described in this entry. The data originate from a study of blood T cell repertoires in COVID-19. About the research overall: T cells, B-cell-depleted T cells, or PBMCs supplied cDNA or gDNA.

Per the study methods: Amplification from reference gene primers served as the basis for estimated nucleated cell counts. The assay was immunoSEQ multiplex PCR, and TCRdb's table has in-frame clones only and misses some. V, J and clone size are those of that table, while D and trimming were read from the DNA. Of 45,000 to 70,000 clones listed, roughly 78% are singletons. V shed 4 bases, J shed 5 bases, and the junction held 6 bases outside the gene matches. CDR1 is MDHEN, CDR2 SYDVKM, per germline. The CDR3 sequence is 14 residues long. The sample comprised peripheral blood. This clonotype was obtained from a woman of 80 years or more with acute or convalescent COVID-19. The chain links TRBV28 to TRBJ1-2, with 8 bases fitting TRBD1. The DNA for the CDR3 is TGTGCCAGCAGTTCCACAGGGGGAAAATATGGCTACACCTTC. Its translation is CASSSTGGKYGYTF.